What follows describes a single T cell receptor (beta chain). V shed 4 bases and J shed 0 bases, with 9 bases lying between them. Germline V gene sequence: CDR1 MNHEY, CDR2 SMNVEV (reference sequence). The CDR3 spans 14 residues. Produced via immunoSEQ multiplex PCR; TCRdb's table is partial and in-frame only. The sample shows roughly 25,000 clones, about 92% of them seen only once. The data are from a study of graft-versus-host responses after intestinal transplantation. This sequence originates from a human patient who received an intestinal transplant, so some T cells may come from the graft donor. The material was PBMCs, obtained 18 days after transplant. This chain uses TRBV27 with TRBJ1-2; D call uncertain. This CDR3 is CASSSPSTNYGYTF. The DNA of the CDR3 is TGTGCCAGCAGTTCTCCCTCGACTAACTATGGCTACACCTTC.